This is a list of T cell receptor beta chains from one sample in a study of T-cell reconstitution after alpha-beta-depleted transplantation in children. TCRdb passed the PCR reads through MiXCR, listing each CDR3 protein once. This table has some 600,000 distinct CDR3 sequences, 16% appearing once. Sequencing used PBMCs from the stem cell graft donor, obtained from the stem cell graft. The source is a human donor who donated a stem cell graft to a child with acute myeloid leukemia. The conserved cysteine and the conserved F or W are not part of the CDR3 here.

v_gene	j_gene	CDR3aa
TRBV12-3/TRBV12-4	TRBJ2-6	ASSSREPGANVLT
TRBV6-2/TRBV6-3	TRBJ2-1	ASSSSGGYHGEQF
TRBV29-1	TRBJ2-3	SVEVGLGGTDTQY
TRBV20-1	TRBJ1-6	SARSPTQGISYNSPLH
TRBV27	TRBJ1-1	ASSPGQGEAL
TRBV9	TRBJ2-3	ASSVGDTQY
TRBV5-1	TRBJ1-1	ASSSYLQRNTEAF
TRBV11-2	TRBJ1-2	ASSLDRQRNYGYT
TRBV7-2	TRBJ2-6	ASSSVGANVLT
TRBV6-5	TRBJ2-1	ASSYSMRLPKYNEQF
TRBV28	TRBJ1-1	ASSAGGRAF
TRBV4-3	TRBJ2-1	ASSYGQGEGAYNEQF
TRBV12-3/TRBV12-4	TRBJ2-1	ASSLRGDLF